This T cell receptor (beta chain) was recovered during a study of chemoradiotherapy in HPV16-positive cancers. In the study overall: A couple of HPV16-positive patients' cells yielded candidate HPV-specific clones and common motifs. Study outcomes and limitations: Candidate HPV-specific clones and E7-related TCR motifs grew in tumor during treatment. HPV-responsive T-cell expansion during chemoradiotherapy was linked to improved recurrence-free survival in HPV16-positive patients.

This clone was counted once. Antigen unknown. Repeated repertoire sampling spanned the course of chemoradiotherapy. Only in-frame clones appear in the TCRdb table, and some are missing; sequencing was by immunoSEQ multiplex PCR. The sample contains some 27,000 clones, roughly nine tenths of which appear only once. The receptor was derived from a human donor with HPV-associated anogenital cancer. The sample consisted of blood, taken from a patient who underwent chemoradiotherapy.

CDR3 residues: CAWSVRDRVYGYTF. The DNA of the CDR3 is TGTGCCTGGAGTGTAAGGGACAGAGTCTATGGCTACACCTTC. The rearrangement uses TRBV30 and TRBJ1-2; 7 bases map to TRBD1. This CDR3 is built from 14 residues. Germline-derived CDR1 and CDR2 are GTSNPN and SVGIG (reference sequence). Trimming took 0 bases from V and 4 from J; bases not matched to a gene: 5.